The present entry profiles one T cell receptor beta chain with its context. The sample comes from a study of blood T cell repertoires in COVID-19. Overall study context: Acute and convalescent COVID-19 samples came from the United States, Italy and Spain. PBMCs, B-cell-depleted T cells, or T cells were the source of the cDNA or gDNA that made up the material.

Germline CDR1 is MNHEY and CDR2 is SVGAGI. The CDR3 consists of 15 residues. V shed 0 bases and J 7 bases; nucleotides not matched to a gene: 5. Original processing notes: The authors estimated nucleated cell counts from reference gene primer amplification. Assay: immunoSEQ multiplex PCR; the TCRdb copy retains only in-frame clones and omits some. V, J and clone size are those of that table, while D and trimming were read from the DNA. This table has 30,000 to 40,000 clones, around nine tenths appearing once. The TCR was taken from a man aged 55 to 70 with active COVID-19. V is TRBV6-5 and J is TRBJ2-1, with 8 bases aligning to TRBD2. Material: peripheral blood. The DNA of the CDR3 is TGTGCCAGCAGTTACTCTGGCGGGAGGAGGAATGAGCAGTTCTTC. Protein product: CASSYSGGRRNEQFF.